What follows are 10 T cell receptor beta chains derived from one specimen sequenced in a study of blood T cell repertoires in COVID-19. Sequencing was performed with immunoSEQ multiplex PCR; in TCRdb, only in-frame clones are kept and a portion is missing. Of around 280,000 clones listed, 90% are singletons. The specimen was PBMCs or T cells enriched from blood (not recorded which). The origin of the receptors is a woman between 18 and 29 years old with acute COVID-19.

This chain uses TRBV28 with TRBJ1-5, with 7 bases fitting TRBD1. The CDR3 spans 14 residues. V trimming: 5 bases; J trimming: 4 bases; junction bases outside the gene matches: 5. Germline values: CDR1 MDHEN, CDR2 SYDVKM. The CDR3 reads CASSPPTGNQPQHF. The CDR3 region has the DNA TGTGCCAGCAGTCCCCCGACAGGGAATCAGCCCCAGCATTTT.

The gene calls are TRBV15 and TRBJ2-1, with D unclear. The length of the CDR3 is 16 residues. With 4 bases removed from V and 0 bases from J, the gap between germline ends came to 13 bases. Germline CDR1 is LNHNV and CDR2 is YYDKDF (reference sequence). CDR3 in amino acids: CATSNEARSSYNEQFF. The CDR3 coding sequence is TGTGCCACCAGCAACGAGGCTAGAAGCTCCTACAATGAGCAGTTCTTC.

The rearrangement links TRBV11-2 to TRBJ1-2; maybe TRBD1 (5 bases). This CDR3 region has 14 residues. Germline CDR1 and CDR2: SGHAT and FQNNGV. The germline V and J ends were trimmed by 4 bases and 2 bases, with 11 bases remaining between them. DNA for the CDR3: TGTGCCAGCAGCTCCCTCCGGGGGAACTATGGCTACACCTTC. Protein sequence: CASSSLRGNYGYTF.

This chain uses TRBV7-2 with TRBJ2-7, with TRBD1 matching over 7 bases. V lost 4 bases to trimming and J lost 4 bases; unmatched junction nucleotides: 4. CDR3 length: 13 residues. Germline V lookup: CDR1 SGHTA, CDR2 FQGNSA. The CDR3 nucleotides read TGTGCCAGCAGCTCGCAACAGGGGTACGAGCAGTACTTC. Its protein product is CASSSQQGYEQYF. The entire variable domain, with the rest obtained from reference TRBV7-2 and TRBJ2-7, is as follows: GAGVSQSPSNKVTEKGKDVELRCDPISGHTALYWYRQSLGQGLEFLIYFQGNSAPDKSGLPSDRFSAERTGGSVSTLTIQRTQQEDSAVYLCASSSQQGYEQYFGPGTRLTVT.

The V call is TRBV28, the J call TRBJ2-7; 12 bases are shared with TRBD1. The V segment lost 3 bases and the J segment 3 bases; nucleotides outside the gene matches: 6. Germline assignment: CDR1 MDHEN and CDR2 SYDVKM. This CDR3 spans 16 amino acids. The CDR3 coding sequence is TGTGCCAGCAGTTTCACCGGGACAGGGGGCCACTACGAGCAGTACTTC. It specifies CASSFTGTGGHYEQYF.

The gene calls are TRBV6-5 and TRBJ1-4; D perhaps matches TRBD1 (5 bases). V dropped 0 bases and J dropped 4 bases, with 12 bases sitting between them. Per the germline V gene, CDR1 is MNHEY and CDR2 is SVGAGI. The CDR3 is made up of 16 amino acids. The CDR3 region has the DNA TGTGCCAGCAGTTACTCGACGAGACAGCTTAATGAAAAACTGTTTTTT. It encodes CASSYSTRQLNEKLFF.

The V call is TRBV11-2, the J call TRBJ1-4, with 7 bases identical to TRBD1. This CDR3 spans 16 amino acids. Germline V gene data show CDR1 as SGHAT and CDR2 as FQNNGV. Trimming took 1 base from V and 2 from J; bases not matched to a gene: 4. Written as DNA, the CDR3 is TGTGCCAGCAGCTTAGGCAAGGGGGCTACTAATGAAAAACTGTTTTTT. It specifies CASSLGKGATNEKLFF. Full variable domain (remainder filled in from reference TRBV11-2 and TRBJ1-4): EAGVAQSPRYKIIEKRQSVAFWCNPISGHATLYWYQQILGQGPKLLIQFQNNGVVDDSQLPKDRFSAERLKGVDSTLKIQPAKLEDSAVYLCASSLGKGATNEKLFFGSGTQLSVL.

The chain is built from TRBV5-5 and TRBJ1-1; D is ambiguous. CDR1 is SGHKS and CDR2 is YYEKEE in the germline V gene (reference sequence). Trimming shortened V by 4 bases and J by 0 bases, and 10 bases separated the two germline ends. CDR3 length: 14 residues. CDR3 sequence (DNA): TGTGCCAGCAGCCCCAGGCAGATGAACACTGAAGCTTTCTTT. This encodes CASSPRQMNTEAFF.

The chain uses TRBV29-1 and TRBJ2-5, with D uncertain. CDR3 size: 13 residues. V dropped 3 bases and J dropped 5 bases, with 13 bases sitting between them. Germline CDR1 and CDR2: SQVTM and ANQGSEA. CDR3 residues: CSVDEVASETQYF. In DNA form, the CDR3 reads TGCAGCGTTGATGAAGTGGCCTCGGAGACCCAGTACTTC.

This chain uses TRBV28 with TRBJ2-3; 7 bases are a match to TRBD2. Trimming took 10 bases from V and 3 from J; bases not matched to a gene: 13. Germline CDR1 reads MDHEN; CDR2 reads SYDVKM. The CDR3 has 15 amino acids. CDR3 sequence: CAISEMGGSTDTQYF. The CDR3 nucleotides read TGTGCCATTTCTGAGATGGGGGGGTCAACAGATACGCAGTATTTT.